This TCR beta chain was recorded in a study of T cell responses to AZD1222 COVID-19 vaccine. The CDR3 runs to 12 residues. Germline assignment: CDR1 SGHNT and CDR2 YYREEE (reference sequence). V gave up 0 bases and J gave up 5 bases, with 5 bases separating them. TCRdb's copy holds only in-frame clones and misses some; the assay was immunoSEQ multiplex PCR. The sample contains about 84,000 clones, more than 80% of which appear only once. Points on this clone: Its antigen is currently unknown.

Notes on the study in general: At baseline, just 5 or 6 AZD1222 recipients tested seropositive. There were repertoire samples only from the period after the peak T cell response.

The source material was peripheral blood, sampled on day 0 of AZD1222 vaccination. The sequence came from an adult in good health. The chain uses TRBV5-4 and TRBJ1-2; D remains unclear. CDR3 sequence: CASSLEGYGYTF. The CDR3 nucleotides read TGTGCCAGCAGCTTGGAAGGTTATGGCTACACCTTC.